This TCR beta chain was obtained from a study of blood T cell repertoires in COVID-19. Study at large: Some COVID-19 samples were acute and others convalescent; all came from the United States, Italy and Spain. PBMCs, B-cell-depleted T cells, or T cells provided the cDNA or gDNA that made up the material.

Study processing details: Reference gene primer amplification gave estimated nucleated cell counts. Using immunoSEQ multiplex PCR, the repertoire was profiled, and TCRdb retains in-frame clones only, with some absent. From that table come the V and J calls and clone size; the DNA was used to work out D and trimming. The sample comprises fewer than 55,000 clones, 80% to 85% of which are singletons, and roughly 1.5% rests with the top ten. CDR1 is SGHNT, CDR2 YYREEE, per germline (reference sequence). There are 14 residues in the CDR3. Deletions cut 2 bases from V and 0 bases from J, with 8 bases between.

The sequenced material came from peripheral blood. This receptor was taken from a man in his fifties or sixties with acute or convalescent COVID-19. The chain combines TRBV5-4 with TRBJ1-2, with D unresolved. This chain's CDR3 is CASSLLQANYGYTF. Written as DNA, the CDR3 is TGTGCCAGCAGCTTATTACAAGCTAACTATGGCTACACCTTC.